The text below deals with one T cell receptor beta chain. This record belongs to a study of patients and donors after allogeneic stem cell transplantation. TCRdb reanalysed the RT-PCR reads using MiXCR and keeps one entry per CDR3 protein. The repertoire holds about 76,000 distinct CDR3 sequences, with about a quarter as singletons. Sequencing was performed on blood, either unsorted or a sorted T cell fraction (not recorded which). The origin of this receptor is a human donor who was either an allogeneic HSCT recipient or a stem cell or donor lymphocyte infusion donor (not recorded which). It is not recorded whose cells these are; they may come from a transplant donor.

DNA for the CDR3: TGTGCCAGCTCATCCCCGACCAATGAGCAGTTCTTC. This gives the protein CASSSPTNEQFF. J is TRBJ2-1 and V is TRBV18, with D uncertain. Trimming removed 5 bases from V and 6 bases from J, with 8 bases in between. Germline CDR1 reads KGHSH; CDR2 reads LQKENI. This CDR3 has 12 amino acids.